This T cell receptor beta chain was sequenced in a study of cytomegalovirus exposure and HLA in healthy donors. Study background: From HLA-typed donors, an early data release held some 91 million unique TCRs.

PCR was performed using 60 Vbeta and 13 Jbeta primers. The repertoire was sequenced with immunoSEQ multiplex PCR; TCRdb's copy has only in-frame clones and lacks some. The sample has under 300,000 clones, approximately 82% seen once. The ends lost 1 base at V and 1 base at J; junction bases unmatched: 8. Germline CDR1 and CDR2: SGHKS and YYEKEE (reference sequence). This CDR3 has 16 residues. The material sequenced was PBMCs. This TCR came from a woman aged 55-75 years in good health and CMV-seropositive. The chain joins TRBV5-5 to TRBJ2-7; 7 bases map to TRBD1. The CDR3 reads CASSLLARDSSYEQYF. In DNA, the CDR3 is TGTGCCAGCAGCTTGCTGGCTCGGGACAGTTCCTACGAGCAGTACTTC.